The rows below give T cell receptor beta chains drawn from one sample of a study of T cell responses to AZD1222 COVID-19 vaccine. Profiled with immunoSEQ multiplex PCR; TCRdb holds only in-frame clones, not every one. This repertoire shows over 130,000 clones, around 90% found once; its top ten account for 3% to 3.5%. Specimen: peripheral blood, collected 28 days after the second AZD1222 dose. The receptors here all came from an adult who received the AZD1222 COVID-19 vaccine. CDR3s include the opening cysteine and the closing phenylalanine or tryptophan. The order of the fields is CDR3 DNA, CDR3 protein, V gene, J gene, D gene, CDR3 length, clone size. The D gene is left open where the match is weak. Clone size is given for some rows only: seen once, a few or many times, or a class if the clone is expanded.

TGTGCCACCAGTGATCGGACTAGCGGGAGGACAGATACGCAGTATTTT	CATSDRTSGRTDTQYF	TRBV24-1	TRBJ2-3	TRBD2	16	.
TGTGCCAGCAGTGACTCTGGAAACACCATATATTTT	CASSDSGNTIYF	TRBV2	TRBJ1-3	.	12	.
TGTGCCAGCAGCCCAATAGCGGGAGGGAGGGATACGCAGTATTTT	CASSPIAGGRDTQYF	TRBV11-2	TRBJ2-3	TRBD2	15	once
TGTGCCAGTGGTGGGACCTTTTATGGCTACACCTTC	CASGGTFYGYTF	TRBV19	TRBJ1-2	.	12	.
TGTGCCAGCAGCGAATTATCCCGAGGGGGCCAGCCCCAGCATTTT	CASSELSRGGQPQHF	TRBV3-1/TRBV3-2	TRBJ1-5	TRBD1	15	.
TGTGCCAGCAGCCTGTGGACTGTCCACGAGCAGTACTTC	CASSLWTVHEQYF	TRBV5-5	TRBJ2-7	.	13	.
TGTGCCAGCAGTTTATTCCTACCCCAGGGAACCGGTAATTCACCCCTCCACTTT	CASSLFLPQGTGNSPLHF	TRBV27	TRBJ1-6	.	18	.
TGTGCCACCAGCAGAGTGCGGCCTAGCGGATTTCACAATGAGCAGTTCTTC	CATSRVRPSGFHNEQFF	TRBV15	TRBJ2-1	TRBD2	17	.
TGCGCCAGCAGCTTGGGAACGGGGTGGGAAGAAAAACTGTTTTTT	CASSLGTGWEEKLFF	TRBV5-1	TRBJ1-4	.	15	.
TGTGCCAGCAGTGAATGGCTAGCGGGAGTAACAGATACGCAGTATTTT	CASSEWLAGVTDTQYF	TRBV2	TRBJ2-3	TRBD2	16	.
TGTGCCACCAGCGGAGCCCCCGGGAGTAGGACCGGGGAGCTGTTTTTT	CATSGAPGSRTGELFF	TRBV15	TRBJ2-2	.	16	.
TGTGCCAGCAGCCTGTTAACAGGGGTAGATCTCTCTGGAAACACCATATATTTT	CASSLLTGVDLSGNTIYF	TRBV5-6	TRBJ1-3	TRBD1	18	.
TGTGCCAGCAGCTTAGGGAGGAACACTGAAGCTTTCTTT	CASSLGRNTEAFF	TRBV7-6	TRBJ1-1	.	13	few
TGCGCCAGCAGCCAAGCGTGGCTAGCGGGAGACGGCGAGACCCAGTACTTC	CASSQAWLAGDGETQYF	TRBV4-1	TRBJ2-5	TRBD2	17	.
TGTGCCAGCACTCGAGTCCCGGGCACTGAAGCTTTCTTT	CASTRVPGTEAFF	TRBV7-8	TRBJ1-1	.	13	few
TGTGCCAGCAGCTTAGACGGGAGCGAGCAGTACTTC	CASSLDGSEQYF	TRBV7-9	TRBJ2-7	.	12	few
TGTGCCAGCTCACGGGGAACAGGGGATTACAATGAGCAGTTCTTC	CASSRGTGDYNEQFF	TRBV18	TRBJ2-1	TRBD1	15	.
TGTGCCAGCAGCCCGGACAAGAACTATGGCTACACCTTC	CASSPDKNYGYTF	TRBV3-1/TRBV3-2	TRBJ1-2	.	13	.
TGTGCCAGCTCACCTCCGGCGGGGGCTAACTATGGCTACACCTTC	CASSPPAGANYGYTF	TRBV6-5	TRBJ1-2	.	15	.
TGTGCCAGCCTGGGACAGGTCGGTGATCAGCCCCAGCATTTT	CASLGQVGDQPQHF	TRBV2	TRBJ1-5	TRBD1	14	.
TGTGCCAGCACTTCCCGAGGGAACTATGGCTACACCTTC	CASTSRGNYGYTF	TRBV25-1	TRBJ1-2	.	13	.
TGTGCCAGCAGCTTTGGAGTGGCGACGAACACTGAAGCTTTCTTT	CASSFGVATNTEAFF	TRBV11-2	TRBJ1-1	.	15	.
TGTGCCAGCCGTACAGGGAGCTCCTACAATGAGCAGTTCTTC	CASRTGSSYNEQFF	TRBV2	TRBJ2-1	.	14	.
TGTGCCAGCAGCCGGACAGGGGGCACTGAAGCTTTCTTT	CASSRTGGTEAFF	TRBV14	TRBJ1-1	TRBD1	13	.
TGTGCCAGAACCCCTTTGGCCGAACCCTACAATGAGCAGTTCTTC	CARTPLAEPYNEQFF	TRBV3-1/TRBV3-2	TRBJ2-1	.	15	.
TGTGCCAGTAGTATAACTCCAGGGGGAGCGTCTGAAAAACTGTTTTTT	CASSITPGGASEKLFF	TRBV19	TRBJ1-4	TRBD1	16	.
TGTGCCAGCAGCTTGGACACTGGTCATCAGCCCCAGCATTTT	CASSLDTGHQPQHF	TRBV3-1/TRBV3-2	TRBJ1-5	.	14	.
TGCAGCGACGCCAGACCCGACCAAGAGACCCAGTACTTC	CSDARPDQETQYF	TRBV29-1	TRBJ2-5	.	13	.
TGCGCCAGCAGCTTGGCCCCGGGACAGGGGACAGAGACCCAGTACTTC	CASSLAPGQGTETQYF	TRBV5-1	TRBJ2-5	TRBD1	16	.
TGTGCCAGCAGCCAAGTAGGGATTGAAGCCGGGGAGCTGTTTTTT	CASSQVGIEAGELFF	TRBV3-1/TRBV3-2	TRBJ2-2	.	15	.
TGTGCCAGCTCATCATCTAGCGGTCTGGCCCTCAATGAGCAGTTCTTC	CASSSSSGLALNEQFF	TRBV18	TRBJ2-1	TRBD2	16	.
TGCGCCAGCAGCTTGGGAGGGACTAGCGGTCCCAGCTCCTACAATGAGCAGTTCTTC	CASSLGGTSGPSSYNEQFF	TRBV5-1	TRBJ2-1	TRBD2	19	.